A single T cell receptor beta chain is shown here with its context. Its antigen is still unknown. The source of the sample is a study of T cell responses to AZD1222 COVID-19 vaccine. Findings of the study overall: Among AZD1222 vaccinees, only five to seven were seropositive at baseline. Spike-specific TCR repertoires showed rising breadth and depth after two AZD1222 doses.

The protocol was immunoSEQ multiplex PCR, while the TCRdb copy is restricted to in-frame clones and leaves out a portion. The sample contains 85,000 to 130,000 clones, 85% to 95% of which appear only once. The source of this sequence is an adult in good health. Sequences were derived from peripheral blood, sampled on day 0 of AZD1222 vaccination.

The chain's CDR3 is CASSIVPESYEQYF. CDR3 DNA: TGTGCCAGTAGTATAGTGCCCGAATCCTACGAGCAGTACTTC. This sequence joins TRBV19 and TRBJ2-7; D is undetermined. The germline V and J ends were trimmed by 1 base and 1 base, with 8 bases remaining between them. The CDR3 is 14 amino acids. In germline, CDR1 is LNHDA, CDR2 SQIVND (reference sequence).